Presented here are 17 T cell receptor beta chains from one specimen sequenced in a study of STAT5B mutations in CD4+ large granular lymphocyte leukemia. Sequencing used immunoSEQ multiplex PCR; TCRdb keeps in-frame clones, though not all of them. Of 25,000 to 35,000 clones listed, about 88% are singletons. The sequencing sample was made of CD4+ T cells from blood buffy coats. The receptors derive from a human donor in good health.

CDR3 sequence reads: CASSRTGGGYTF. CDR3 sequence (DNA): TGTGCCAGCTCGCGGACAGGAGGGGGCTACACCTTC. The rearrangement uses TRBV18 and TRBJ1-2, with 7 bases identical to TRBD1. CDR3 length equals 12 residues. The trim removed 6 bases at V and 8 bases at J, leaving 6 bases unmatched. The germline gives CDR1 KGHSH, CDR2 LQKENI.

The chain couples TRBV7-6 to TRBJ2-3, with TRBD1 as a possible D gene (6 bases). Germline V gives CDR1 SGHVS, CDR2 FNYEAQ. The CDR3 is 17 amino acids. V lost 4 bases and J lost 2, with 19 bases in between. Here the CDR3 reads CASSSLGRGGSTDTQYF. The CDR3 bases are TGTGCCAGCAGCTCCCTTGGTAGAGGGGGATCCACAGATACGCAGTATTTT.

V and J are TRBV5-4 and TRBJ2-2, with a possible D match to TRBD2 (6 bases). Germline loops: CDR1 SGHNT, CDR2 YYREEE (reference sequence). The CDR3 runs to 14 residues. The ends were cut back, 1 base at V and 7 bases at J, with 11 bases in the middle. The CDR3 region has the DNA TGTGCCAGCAGCTTGCGGCAGGAGGGCGGGGAGCTGTTTTTT. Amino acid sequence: CASSLRQEGGELFF.

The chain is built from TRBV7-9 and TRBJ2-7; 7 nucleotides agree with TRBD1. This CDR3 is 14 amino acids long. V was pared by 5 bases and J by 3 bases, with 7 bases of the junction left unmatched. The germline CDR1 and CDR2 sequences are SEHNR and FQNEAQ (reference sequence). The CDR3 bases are TGTGCCAGCAGCCCAACCGGGACAGACTACGAGCAGTACTTC. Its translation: CASSPTGTDYEQYF.

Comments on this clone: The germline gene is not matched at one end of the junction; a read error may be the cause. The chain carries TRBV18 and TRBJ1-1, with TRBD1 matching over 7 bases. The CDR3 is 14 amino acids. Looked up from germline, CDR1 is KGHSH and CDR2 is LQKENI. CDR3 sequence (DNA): TGTGCCAGCTCCCCACAGGGGCAGGGCACTGAAGCTTTCTTT. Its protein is CASSPQGQGTEAFF.

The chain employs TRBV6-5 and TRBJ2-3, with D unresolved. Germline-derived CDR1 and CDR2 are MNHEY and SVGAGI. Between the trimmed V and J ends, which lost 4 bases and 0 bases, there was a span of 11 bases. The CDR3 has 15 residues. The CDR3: CASSSKRGSTDTQYF. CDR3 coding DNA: TGTGCCAGCAGTTCGAAAAGAGGTAGCACAGATACGCAGTATTTT.

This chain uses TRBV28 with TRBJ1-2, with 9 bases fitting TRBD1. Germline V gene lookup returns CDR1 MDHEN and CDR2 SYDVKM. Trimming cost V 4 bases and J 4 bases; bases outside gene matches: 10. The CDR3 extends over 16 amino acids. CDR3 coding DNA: TGTGCCAGCAGTTCGTCCGGGACAGGGATTGGCTATGGCTACACCTTC. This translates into CASSSSGTGIGYGYTF.

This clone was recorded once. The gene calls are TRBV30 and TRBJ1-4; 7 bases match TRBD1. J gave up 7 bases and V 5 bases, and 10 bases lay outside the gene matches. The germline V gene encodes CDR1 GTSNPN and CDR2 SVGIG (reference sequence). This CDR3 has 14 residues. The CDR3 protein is CAWGGGPEGEKLFF. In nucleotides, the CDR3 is TGTGCCTGGGGAGGGGGCCCCGAGGGTGAAAAACTGTTTTTT.

This chain's CDR3 is CASSRVGRGDNEQFF. The CDR3 DNA reads TGTGCCAGCAGCAGGGTAGGACGTGGTGACAATGAGCAGTTCTTC. The chain joins TRBV28 to TRBJ2-1; D possibly corresponds to TRBD1 (5 bases). With 6 bases removed from V and 5 bases from J, the gap between germline ends came to 17 bases. The length of the CDR3 is 15 residues. Germline V CDR1 and CDR2: MDHEN, SYDVKM.

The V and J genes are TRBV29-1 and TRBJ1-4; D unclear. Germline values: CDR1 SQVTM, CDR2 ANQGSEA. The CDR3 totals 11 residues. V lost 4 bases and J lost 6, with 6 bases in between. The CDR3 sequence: CSVGTDEKLFF. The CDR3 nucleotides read TGCAGCGTTGGTACGGATGAAAAACTGTTTTTT.

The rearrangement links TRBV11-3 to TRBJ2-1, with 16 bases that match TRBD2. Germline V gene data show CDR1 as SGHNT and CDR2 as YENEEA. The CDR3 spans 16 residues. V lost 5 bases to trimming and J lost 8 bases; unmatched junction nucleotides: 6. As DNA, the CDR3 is TGTGCCAGCAGCCCCGGGACTAGCGGGAGGGCTGATGAGCAGTTCTTC. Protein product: CASSPGTSGRADEQFF. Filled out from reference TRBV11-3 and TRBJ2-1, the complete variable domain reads EAGVVQSPRYKIIEKKQPVAFWCNPISGHNTLYWYLQNLGQGPELLIRYENEEAVDDSQLPKDRFSAERLKGVDSTLKIQPAELGDSAVYLCASSPGTSGRADEQFFGPGTRLTVL.

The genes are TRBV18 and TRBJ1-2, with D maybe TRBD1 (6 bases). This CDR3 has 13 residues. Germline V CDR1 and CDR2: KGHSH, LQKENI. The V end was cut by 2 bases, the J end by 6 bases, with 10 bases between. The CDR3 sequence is CASSPGGLDGYTF. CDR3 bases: TGTGCCAGCTCACCAGGGGGCCTGGATGGCTACACCTTC. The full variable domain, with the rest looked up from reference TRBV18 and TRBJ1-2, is NAGVMQNPRHLVRRRGQEARLRCSPMKGHSHVYWYRQLPEEGLKFMVYLQKENIIDESGMPKERFSAEFPKEGPSILRIQQVVRGDSAAYFCASSPGGLDGYTFGSGTRLTVV.

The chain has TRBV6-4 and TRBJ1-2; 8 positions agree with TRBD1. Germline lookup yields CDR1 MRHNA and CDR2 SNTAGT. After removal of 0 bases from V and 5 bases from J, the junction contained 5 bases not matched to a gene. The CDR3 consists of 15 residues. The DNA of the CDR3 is TGTGCCAGCAGTGACTCGGGGGACAGGCGATATGGCTACACCTTC. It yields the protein CASSDSGDRRYGYTF.

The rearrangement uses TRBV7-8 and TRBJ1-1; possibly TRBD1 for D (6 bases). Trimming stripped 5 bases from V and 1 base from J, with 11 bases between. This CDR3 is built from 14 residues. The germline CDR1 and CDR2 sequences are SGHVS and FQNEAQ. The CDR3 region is CASSPGQKNTEAFF. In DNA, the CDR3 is TGTGCCAGCAGCCCCGGACAGAAGAACACTGAAGCTTTCTTT.

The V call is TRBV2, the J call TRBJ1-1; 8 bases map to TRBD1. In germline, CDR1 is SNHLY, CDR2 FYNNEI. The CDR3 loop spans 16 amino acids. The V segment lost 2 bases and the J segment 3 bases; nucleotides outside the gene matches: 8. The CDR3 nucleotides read TGTGCCAGCAGTGAATCCGCCGGGACAGGATACACTGAAGCTTTCTTT. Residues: CASSESAGTGYTEAFF.

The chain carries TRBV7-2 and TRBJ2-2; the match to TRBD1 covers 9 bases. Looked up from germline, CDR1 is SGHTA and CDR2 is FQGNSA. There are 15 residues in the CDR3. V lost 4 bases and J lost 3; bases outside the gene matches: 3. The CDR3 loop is CASSSDRGYTGELFF. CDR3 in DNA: TGTGCCAGCAGCTCGGACAGGGGCTACACCGGGGAGCTGTTTTTT.

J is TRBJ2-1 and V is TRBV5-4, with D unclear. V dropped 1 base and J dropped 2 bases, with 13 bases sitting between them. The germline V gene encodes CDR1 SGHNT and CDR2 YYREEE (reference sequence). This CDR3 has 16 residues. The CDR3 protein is CASSLHLVGTYNEQFF. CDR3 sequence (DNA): TGTGCCAGCAGCTTGCATCTGGTCGGTACCTACAATGAGCAGTTCTTC.